This T cell receptor beta chain was identified in a study of OX40 agonist ivuxolimab in advanced cancers. Germline V gene data show CDR1 as SEHNR and CDR2 as FQNEAQ (reference sequence). J was trimmed by 3 bases and V by 5 bases; bases with no gene match: 5. The CDR3 spans 15 residues. Assay used: immunoSEQ multiplex PCR; TCRdb lists only in-frame clones, some missing. The sample consists of approximately 76,000 clones, 80% to 90% of them appearing once. This sample comprised CD4+ or CD8+ T cells sorted from blood, obtained in a trial of the OX40 agonist ivuxolimab. This clonotype was sampled from an adult with an advanced solid tumor such as melanoma, head and neck, liver or kidney cancer. This chain connects TRBV7-9 to TRBJ2-1; 9 bases map to TRBD1. The CDR3 sequence is CASSQDRGGYNEQFF. The CDR3 DNA is TGTGCCAGCAGCCAGGACAGGGGCGGCTACAATGAGCAGTTCTTC. The full variable domain, rest sourced from reference TRBV7-9 and TRBJ2-1, is DTGVSQNPRHKITKRGQNVTFRCDPISEHNRLYWYRQTLGQGPEFLTYFQNEAQLEKSRLLSDRFSAERPKGSFSTLEIQRTEQGDSAMYLCASSQDRGGYNEQFFGPGTRLTVL.